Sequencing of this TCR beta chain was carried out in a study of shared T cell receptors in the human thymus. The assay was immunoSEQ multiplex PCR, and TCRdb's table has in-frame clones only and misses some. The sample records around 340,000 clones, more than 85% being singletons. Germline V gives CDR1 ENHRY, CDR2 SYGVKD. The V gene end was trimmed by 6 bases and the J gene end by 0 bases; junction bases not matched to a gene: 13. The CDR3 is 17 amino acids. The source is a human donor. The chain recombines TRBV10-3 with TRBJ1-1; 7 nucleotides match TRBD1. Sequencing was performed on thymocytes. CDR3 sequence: CAISEPGTATLNTEAFF. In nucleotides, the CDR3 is TGTGCCATCAGCGAACCTGGGACAGCCACTCTGAACACTGAAGCTTTCTTT.